Sequencing of this T cell receptor beta chain was carried out in a study of beta chain features in type 1 diabetes. The wider study: Cell yields, age and gender were similar between patients and healthy donors. General study results and limits: Moderate but significant shortening of TCRB CDR3s was recorded in all four CD4+ subsets from Type 1 diabetes patients. Any PCR bias toward short templates would affect both groups alike. Whether HLA type influences TCRB rearrangement remained unresolved here. Sampled from patients, naive, central memory and Treg TCRB repertoires appeared more similar than those sampled from healthy donors.

Expressed TCRB transcripts were sequenced because the entire RNA isolate underwent reverse transcription. The repertoire was sequenced with immunoSEQ multiplex PCR; TCRdb's copy has only in-frame clones and lacks some. This sample has 200,000 to 250,000 clones, with approximately 15% found just once. The CDR3 has 17 amino acids. Germline V gives CDR1 MGHRA, CDR2 YSYEKL. Trimming cost V 3 bases and J 1 base, with 18 bases left between them. Worth noting for this clone: Its antigen is not known.

Sequences were obtained from naive CD4+ T cells from blood. The origin of this receptor is a man aged 25-45 years with type 1 diabetes. The genes are TRBV4-1 and TRBJ1-1; D might be TRBD1 (5 bases). CDR3 sequence: CASSQGRGGSWNTEAFF. The CDR3 DNA sequence: TGCGCCAGCAGCCAGGGGCGGGGGGGTTCCTGGAACACTGAAGCTTTCTTT.